This entry concerns a single T cell receptor (beta chain). As yet, its antigen is unknown. CD4+ T cells from unexposed donors were obtained before the COVID-19 pandemic (2011-2018). The cells were cultured for about ten days before CD4+ T cells were isolated. The source of the sample is a study of CD4 T cells in relation to SARS-CoV-2 and coronaviruses. The overall study: ViraFEST: approximately 10-day antigen culture of PBMCs, then TCR beta CDR3 sequencing.

Repertoires were generated with immunoSEQ multiplex PCR, while TCRdb's copy carries only in-frame clones and drops some. The sample holds some 21,000 clones, around 67% seen once. Study-wide findings and caveats: SARS-CoV-2-driven expansion was significantly weaker in crossreactive than monoreactive clones.

Looked up from germline, CDR1 is MGHRA and CDR2 is YSYEKL. V was shortened by 1 base and J by 4 bases, with 31 bases between the two germline ends. This CDR3 has 21 amino acids. The sequence was collected from a human donor in good health. Sequencing used CD4+ T cells from PBMCs, cultured in vitro. The genes are TRBV4-1 and TRBJ1-2; D perhaps matches TRBD1 (5 bases). CDR3 coding DNA: TGCGCCAGCAGCCAAGCCGTTCCCAGAGGGGCTAGGACTGGCCGTGGCTATGGCTACACCTTC. Translating it yields CASSQAVPRGARTGRGYGYTF.